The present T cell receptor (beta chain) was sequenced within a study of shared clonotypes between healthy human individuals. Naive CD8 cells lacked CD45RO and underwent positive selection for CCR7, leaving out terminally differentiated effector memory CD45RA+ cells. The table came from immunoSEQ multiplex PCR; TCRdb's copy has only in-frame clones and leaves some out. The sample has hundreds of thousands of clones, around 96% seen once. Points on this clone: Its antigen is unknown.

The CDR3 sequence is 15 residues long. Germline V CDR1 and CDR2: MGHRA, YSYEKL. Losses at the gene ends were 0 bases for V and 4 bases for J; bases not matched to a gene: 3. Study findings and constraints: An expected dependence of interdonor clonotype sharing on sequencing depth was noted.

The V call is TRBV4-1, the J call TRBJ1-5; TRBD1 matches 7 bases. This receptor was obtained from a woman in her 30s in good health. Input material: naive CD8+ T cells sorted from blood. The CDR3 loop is CASSQETGVNQPQHF. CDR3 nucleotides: TGCGCCAGCAGCCAAGAAACAGGGGTTAATCAGCCCCAGCATTTT.